The 27 T cell receptor beta chains listed next were all sequenced from one sample in a study of memory CD8 T cells in hepatitis C reinfection. Time point in this sample: late/post reinfection, 12 to 24 weeks after detection. TCR sequencing was done directly ex vivo on sorted cells, without expansion in vitro. Sequencing used immunoSEQ multiplex PCR; TCRdb keeps in-frame clones, though not all of them. There are some 50,000 clones in the sample; 85% to 90% occur only once, and more than 0.65% lies in the top ten. Sequences were obtained from naive CD8+ T cells sorted from blood. These receptors all stem from a man younger than 35 with hepatitis C virus infection.

The chain is built from TRBV4-1 and TRBJ2-3; no definite D call. This CDR3 region has 15 residues. Trimming pared 4 bases from V and 5 bases from J, leaving 16 bases between. CDR1 and CDR2 (germline): MGHRA, YSYEKL. CDR3 DNA sequence: TGCGCCAGCAGCCTCCAAGAGGTGGGTGGAGATACGCAGTATTTT. Protein sequence: CASSLQEVGGDTQYF.

The count of this clone is one. CDR3 loop: CASTSTGTGTDTQYF. Here the CDR3 DNA reads TGTGCCAGCACCTCCACCGGGACAGGGACAGATACGCAGTATTTT. The chain is built from TRBV5-4 and TRBJ2-3; 9 bases match TRBD1. Unmatched junction bases numbered 8, after V lost 6 bases and J lost 3 bases. The CDR3 spans 15 residues. Per germline, CDR1 SGHNT and CDR2 YYREEE (reference sequence).

V and J are TRBV6-1 and TRBJ1-5, with TRBD1 matching over 11 bases. Germline trimming cut 5 bases from V and 5 bases from J; bases unmatched to any gene: 5. Germline V gives CDR1 MNHNS, CDR2 SASEGT. This CDR3 is built from 15 residues. The CDR3 region is CASSPDRGRDQPQHF. CDR3 nucleotide sequence: TGTGCCAGCAGTCCGGACAGGGGGCGCGATCAGCCCCAGCATTTT.

The chain links TRBV13 to TRBJ2-7; TRBD2 agrees at 8 bases. Germline loops: CDR1 PRHDT, CDR2 FYEKMQ (reference sequence). The CDR3 is 14 residues long. Trimming took 8 bases from V and 6 from J; bases not matched to a gene: 12. CDR3 bases: TGTGCCAGCGGCCCCCCCCAGGCGGGGGGCGAGCAGTACTTC. Protein: CASGPPQAGGEQYF.

The rearrangement uses TRBV4-1 and TRBJ2-1; TRBD2 agrees at 9 bases. Germline V gene data show CDR1 as MGHRA and CDR2 as YSYEKL. The CDR3 sequence is 16 residues long. V lost 3 bases to trimming and J lost 8 bases; unmatched junction nucleotides: 11. CDR3 residues: CASSHPGERGDDEQFF. CDR3 coding DNA: TGCGCCAGCAGCCATCCTGGGGAGCGGGGGGATGATGAGCAGTTCTTC.

J is TRBJ2-7 and V is TRBV11-2; D gene ambiguous. The V end lost 0 bases, the J end lost 3 bases, and 6 bases lay between the germline ends. Germline CDR1 is SGHAT and CDR2 is FQNNGV. This CDR3 comprises 13 residues. For the CDR3, the DNA is TGTGCCAGCAGCTTAGATAACTACTACGAGCAGTACTTC. Protein sequence: CASSLDNYYEQYF.

V and J are TRBV9 and TRBJ1-6; 9 bases fit TRBD1. Germline loops: CDR1 SGDLS, CDR2 YYNGEE. Trimming took 3 bases from V and 7 from J; bases not matched to a gene: 5. CDR3 length: 15 residues. CDR3 sequence: CASSAEGTGNSPLHF. The CDR3 coding sequence is TGTGCCAGCAGCGCAGAAGGGACAGGGAATTCACCCCTCCACTTT.

The rearrangement uses TRBV5-8 and TRBJ2-7, with a possible D match to TRBD2 (6 bases). Germline CDR1 and CDR2: SGHTS and YDEGEE. CDR3 length: 15 amino acids. V was cut by 6 bases and J by 7 bases, with 23 bases left in between. In DNA form, the CDR3 reads TGTGCCAGCATCGACCTAGCGCGATCTCGTAGGGAGCAGTACTTC. It is translated as CASIDLARSRREQYF.

The chain is built from TRBV7-6 and TRBJ2-1; the D gene is possibly TRBD2 (6 bases). Germline CDR1 reads SGHVS; CDR2 reads FNYEAQ. V was trimmed by 1 base and J by 3 bases, leaving 10 bases between them. This CDR3 has 15 residues. The DNA of the CDR3 is TGTGCCAGCAGCTTAGGAGACGGGGGCTACAATGAGCAGTTCTTC. It specifies CASSLGDGGYNEQFF.

The chain recombines TRBV6-5 with TRBJ1-4, with 8 nucleotides matching TRBD1. The CDR3 is 16 residues long. Germline V gene data show CDR1 as MNHEY and CDR2 as SVGAGI. Unmatched junction bases numbered 10, after V lost 2 bases and J lost 8 bases. The CDR3 DNA is TGTGCCAGCAGTTACAAGGTGACAGGGGTCGGAGAAAAACTGTTTTTT. As protein: CASSYKVTGVGEKLFF.

This sequence joins TRBV19 and TRBJ1-3; no clear D. This CDR3 region has 14 residues. Germline CDR1 reads LNHDA; CDR2 reads SQIVND (reference sequence). V lost 3 bases and J lost 0, with 6 bases in between. In DNA form, the CDR3 reads TGTGCCAGTAGTATGGCGGGCTCTGGAAACACCATATATTTT. Encoded protein: CASSMAGSGNTIYF.

The gene calls are TRBV7-3 and TRBJ2-1; unclear D gene. This CDR3 region has 13 residues. The germline V and J ends were trimmed by 3 bases and 4 bases, with 7 bases remaining between them. Looked up from germline, CDR1 is SGHTA and CDR2 is FQGTGA. CDR3 sequence (DNA): TGTGCCAGCAGCTTTACTTCGTACAATGAGCAGTTCTTC. This gives the protein CASSFTSYNEQFF.

The chain links TRBV19 to TRBJ1-3; D remains unclear. Trimming stripped 3 bases from V and 0 bases from J, with 9 bases between. The CDR3 is 15 residues long. Germline loops: CDR1 LNHDA, CDR2 SQIVND (reference sequence). CDR3 nucleotides: TGTGCCAGTAGTATTAGTTCTAGCTCTGGAAACACCATATATTTT. Its protein is CASSISSSSGNTIYF.

Comments on this clone: Within the sample, other DNA sequences also encode this same CDR3. The rearrangement joins TRBV12-5 to TRBJ2-2; a weak D match, TRBD2 (5 bases). V dropped 2 bases and J dropped 6 bases, with 16 bases sitting between them. CDR3 length equals 16 residues. The germline CDR1 and CDR2 sequences are LGHNT and FRNRAP. This CDR3 reads CASGLWETVLAGELFF. DNA for the CDR3: TGTGCTAGTGGTTTGTGGGAGACGGTCCTGGCCGGGGAGCTGTTTTTT.

The DNA of the CDR3 is TGTGCCAGCAGCTTAAGGGAGGGTCACACCGGGGAGCTGTTTTTT. The encoded protein is CASSLREGHTGELFF. This chain links TRBV13 with TRBJ2-2, with TRBD2 matching 7 bases. The CDR3 length is 15 residues. V was clipped by 2 bases and J by 3 bases; unmatched bases: 3. Germline V lookup: CDR1 PRHDT, CDR2 FYEKMQ (reference sequence).

The rearrangement uses TRBV10-3 and TRBJ2-3, with D possibly TRBD2 on 7 matching bases. This CDR3 contains 15 residues. Germline CDR1 ENHRY, CDR2 SYGVKD. Deletions cut 0 bases from V and 5 bases from J, with 12 bases between. The CDR3 loop reads CAISESGGPEDTQYF. CDR3 DNA: TGTGCCATCAGTGAGTCGGGGGGGCCCGAAGATACGCAGTATTTT.

The chain joins TRBV5-1 to TRBJ2-1; D is possibly TRBD2 (6 bases). The CDR3 runs to 15 residues. CDR1 and CDR2 from the germline V gene are SGHRS and YFSETQ. V was cut by 2 bases and J by 2 bases, with 11 bases left in between. The CDR3 loop reads CASSFWEVPYNEQFF. The CDR3 DNA reads as TGCGCCAGCAGCTTTTGGGAGGTCCCCTACAATGAGCAGTTCTTC.

The V and J genes are TRBV25-1 and TRBJ2-3; 8 bases fit TRBD2. This CDR3 spans 15 amino acids. Germline V lookup: CDR1 MGHDK, CDR2 SYGVNS. Trimming took 10 bases from V and 3 from J; bases not matched to a gene: 12. CDR3 nucleotide sequence: TGTGCCACTACGGCCCCGGGGGGGCGGACAGATACGCAGTATTTT. Its translation: CATTAPGGRTDTQYF. The entire variable domain, with the rest obtained from reference TRBV25-1 and TRBJ2-3, is as follows: EADIYQTPRYLVIGTGKKITLECSQTMGHDKMYWYQQDPGMELHLIHYSYGVNSTEKGDLSSESTVSRIRTEHFPLTLESARPSHTSQYLCATTAPGGRTDTQYFGPGTRLTVL.

The rearrangement joins TRBV16 to TRBJ1-5; TRBD1 is a possible D gene (5 bases). The CDR3 is 15 amino acids. From germline, CDR1 is KGHSY and CDR2 FQNENV. V was cut by 1 base and J by 8 bases, with 15 bases left in between. The CDR3 loop reads CASSQFILGGEPQHF. CDR3 bases: TGTGCCAGCAGCCAATTCATCCTCGGGGGTGAGCCCCAGCATTTT. Complete variable domain (other parts from reference TRBV16 and TRBJ1-5): GEEVAQTPKHLVRGEGQKAKLYCAPIKGHSYVFWYQQVLKNEFKFLISFQNENVFDETGMPKERFSAKCLPNSPCSLEIQATKLEDSAVYFCASSQFILGGEPQHFGDGTRLSIL.

CDR3 amino acids: CASSPGATDTQYF. The DNA of the CDR3 is TGTGCCAGCAGTCCGGGTGCCACAGATACGCAGTATTTT. This chain joins TRBV28 and TRBJ2-3; D is unclear. Germline assignment: CDR1 MDHEN and CDR2 SYDVKM. This CDR3 has 13 residues. V was cut by 5 bases and J by 2 bases, with 8 bases left in between.

V usage is TRBV28 and J usage is TRBJ2-7; 8 positions match TRBD1. J was trimmed by 2 bases and V by 2 bases; bases with no gene match: 5. This CDR3 comprises 15 residues. Germline CDR1 is MDHEN and CDR2 is SYDVKM. The CDR3 is CASSLGQGAAYEQYF. In DNA form, the CDR3 reads TGTGCCAGCAGTTTAGGGCAGGGGGCGGCCTACGAGCAGTACTTC.

This rearrangement joins TRBV11-2 to TRBJ2-2; D is undetermined. Germline V gene lookup returns CDR1 SGHAT and CDR2 FQNNGV. CDR3 length equals 15 residues. Trimming removed 5 bases from V and 4 bases from J, with 14 bases in between. The CDR3 loop is CASSTRVLGTGELFF. The CDR3 DNA sequence: TGTGCCAGCAGCACACGGGTGTTGGGCACCGGGGAGCTGTTTTTT.

The chain links TRBV4-1 to TRBJ2-1; D remains ambiguous. CDR1 MGHRA and CDR2 YSYEKL come from the germline V gene. Trimming cost V 4 bases and J 6 bases, with 7 bases left between them. This CDR3 is built from 12 residues. The CDR3 sequence: CASSRAFNEQFF. CDR3 in DNA: TGCGCCAGCAGCCGGGCTTTCAATGAGCAGTTCTTC.

The gene calls are TRBV13 and TRBJ2-5, with 9 positions matching TRBD2. V shed 0 bases, J shed 3 bases, and the junction held 2 bases outside the gene matches. The V gene's germline CDR1 is PRHDT and CDR2 FYEKMQ (reference sequence). This CDR3 comprises 15 residues. CDR3 sequence (DNA): TGTGCCAGCAGCTTAGGAGCTAGCGGGGAAGAGACCCAGTACTTC. Protein: CASSLGASGEETQYF.

This chain links TRBV9 with TRBJ2-5, with 8 bases aligning to TRBD2. The germline V gene has CDR1 SGDLS and CDR2 YYNGEE. The CDR3 has 14 amino acids. V shed 3 bases, J shed 1 base, and the junction held 2 bases outside the gene matches. The CDR3 DNA reads as TGTGCCAGCAGCGAGAGCGGGAGCCAAGAGACCCAGTACTTC. This codes for CASSESGSQETQYF.

The J gene is TRBJ2-5, the V gene TRBV19; a possible D gene is TRBD2 (5 bases). The CDR3 consists of 12 residues. Germline V gives CDR1 LNHDA, CDR2 SQIVND (reference sequence). V lost 5 bases to trimming and J lost 7 bases, with 11 bases between them. DNA of the CDR3: TGTGCCAGTAGTTTTGGCAGCGGGACCCAGTACTTC. This gives the protein CASSFGSGTQYF.

This chain links TRBV7-8 with TRBJ2-7; TRBD2 matches at 8 bases. The CDR3 contains 18 residues. Per the germline V gene, CDR1 is SGHVS and CDR2 is FQNEAQ. After removal of 5 bases from V and 3 bases from J, the junction contained 18 bases not matched to a gene. DNA of the CDR3: TGTGCCAGCAGCCCCCCGACGAACTATCGGGAGGGAAGCTACGAGCAGTACTTC. Translating it yields CASSPPTNYREGSYEQYF.